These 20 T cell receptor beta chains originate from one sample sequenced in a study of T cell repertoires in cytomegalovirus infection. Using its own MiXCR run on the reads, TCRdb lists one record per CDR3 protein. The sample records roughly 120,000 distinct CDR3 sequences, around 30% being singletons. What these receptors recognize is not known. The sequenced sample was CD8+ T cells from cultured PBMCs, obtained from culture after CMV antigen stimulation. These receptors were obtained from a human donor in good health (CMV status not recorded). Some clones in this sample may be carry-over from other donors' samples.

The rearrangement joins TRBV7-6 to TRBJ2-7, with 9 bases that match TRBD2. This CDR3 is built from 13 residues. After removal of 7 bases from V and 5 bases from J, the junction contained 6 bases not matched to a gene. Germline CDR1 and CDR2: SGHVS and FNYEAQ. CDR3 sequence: CASTAGGLNEQYF. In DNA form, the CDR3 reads TGTGCCAGCACCGCGGGGGGGCTCAACGAGCAGTACTTC.

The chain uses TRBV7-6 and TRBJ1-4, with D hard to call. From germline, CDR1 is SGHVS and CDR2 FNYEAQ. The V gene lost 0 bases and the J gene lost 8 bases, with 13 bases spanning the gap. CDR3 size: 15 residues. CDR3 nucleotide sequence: TGTGCCAGCAGCTTAGCAGTATCGGGTGGGGAAAAACTGTTTTTT. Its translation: CASSLAVSGGEKLFF.

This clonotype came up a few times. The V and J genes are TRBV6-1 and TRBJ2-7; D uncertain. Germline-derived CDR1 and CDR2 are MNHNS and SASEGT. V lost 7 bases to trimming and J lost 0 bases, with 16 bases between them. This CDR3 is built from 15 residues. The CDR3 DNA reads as TGTGCCAGCATACTGTTCGGTATAGGCTCCTACGAGCAGTACTTC. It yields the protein CASILFGIGSYEQYF.

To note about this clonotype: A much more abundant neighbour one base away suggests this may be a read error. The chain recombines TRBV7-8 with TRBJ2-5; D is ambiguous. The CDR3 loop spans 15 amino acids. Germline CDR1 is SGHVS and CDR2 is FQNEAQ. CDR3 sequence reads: CASSLALGWAETQCF. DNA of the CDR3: TGTGCCAGCAGCTTAGCGCTCGGGTGGGCAGAGACCCAGTGCTTC. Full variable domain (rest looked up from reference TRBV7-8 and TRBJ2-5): GAGVSQSPRYKVAKRGQDVALRCDPISGHVSLFWYQQALGQGPEFLTYFQNEAQLDKSGLPSDRFFAERPEGSVSTLKIQRTQQEDSAVYLCASSLALGWAETQCFGPGTRLLVL.

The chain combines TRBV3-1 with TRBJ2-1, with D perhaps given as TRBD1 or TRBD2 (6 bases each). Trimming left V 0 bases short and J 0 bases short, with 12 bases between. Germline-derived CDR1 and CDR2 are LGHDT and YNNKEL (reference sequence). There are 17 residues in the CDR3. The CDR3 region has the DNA TGTGCCAGCAGCCAAGATTCCCCGGGGGCCTCCTACAATGAGCAGTTCTTC. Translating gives CASSQDSPGASYNEQFF.

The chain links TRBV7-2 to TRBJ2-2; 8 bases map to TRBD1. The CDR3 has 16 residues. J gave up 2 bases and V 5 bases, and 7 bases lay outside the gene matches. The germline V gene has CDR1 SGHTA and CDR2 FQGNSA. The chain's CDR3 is CASSLGQGSNTGELFF. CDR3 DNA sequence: TGTGCCAGCAGCCTAGGACAGGGATCAAACACCGGGGAGCTGTTTTTT.

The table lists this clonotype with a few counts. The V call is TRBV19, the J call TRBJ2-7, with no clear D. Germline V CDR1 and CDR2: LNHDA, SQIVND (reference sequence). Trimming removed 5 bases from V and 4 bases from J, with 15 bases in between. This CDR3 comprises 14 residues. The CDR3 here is CASSFSALVYEQYF. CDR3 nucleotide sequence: TGTGCCAGTAGTTTTTCAGCCCTCGTTTACGAGCAGTACTTC.

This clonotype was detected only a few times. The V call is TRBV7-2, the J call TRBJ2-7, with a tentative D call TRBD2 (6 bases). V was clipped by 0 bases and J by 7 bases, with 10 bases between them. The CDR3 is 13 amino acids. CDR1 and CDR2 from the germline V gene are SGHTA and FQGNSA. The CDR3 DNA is TGTGCCAGCAGCTTAGCTCCAGGGAGGGAGCAGTACTTC. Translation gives CASSLAPGREQYF.

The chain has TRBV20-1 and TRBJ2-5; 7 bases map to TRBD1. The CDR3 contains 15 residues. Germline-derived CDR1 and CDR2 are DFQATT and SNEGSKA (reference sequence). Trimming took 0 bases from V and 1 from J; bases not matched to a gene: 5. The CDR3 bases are TGCAGTGCTAGAGATGAGAGGGGGCGCCAAGAGACCCAGTACTTC. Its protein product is CSARDERGRQETQYF.

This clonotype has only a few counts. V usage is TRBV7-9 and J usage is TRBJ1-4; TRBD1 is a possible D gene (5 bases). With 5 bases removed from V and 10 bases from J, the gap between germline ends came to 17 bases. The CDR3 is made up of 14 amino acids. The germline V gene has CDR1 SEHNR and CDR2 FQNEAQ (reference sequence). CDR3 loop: CASSPPSSQGKLFF. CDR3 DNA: TGTGCCAGCAGCCCTCCATCGAGTCAGGGAAAACTGTTTTTT.

This chain's CDR3 is CSARDWRAGETQYF. The CDR3 region has the DNA TGCAGTGCTAGAGATTGGCGAGCGGGGGAGACCCAGTACTTC. This chain links TRBV20-1 with TRBJ2-5; the match to TRBD2 covers 7 bases. The CDR3 totals 14 residues. Germline CDR1 is DFQATT and CDR2 is SNEGSKA (reference sequence). V lost 0 bases and J lost 5; bases outside the gene matches: 6.

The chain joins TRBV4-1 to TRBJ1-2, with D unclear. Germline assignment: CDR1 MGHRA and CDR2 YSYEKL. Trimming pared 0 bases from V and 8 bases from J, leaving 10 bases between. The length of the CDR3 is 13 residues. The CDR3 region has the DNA TGCGCCAGCAGCCAAGATGCGGTAGAAGGCTACACCTTC. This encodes CASSQDAVEGYTF.

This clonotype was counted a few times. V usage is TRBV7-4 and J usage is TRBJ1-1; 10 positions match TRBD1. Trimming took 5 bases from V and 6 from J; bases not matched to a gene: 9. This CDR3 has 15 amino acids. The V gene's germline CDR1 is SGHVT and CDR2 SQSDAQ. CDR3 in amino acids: CASSGGGQGIPEAFF. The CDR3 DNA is TGTGCCAGCAGCGGGGGGGGACAGGGGATTCCTGAAGCTTTCTTT.

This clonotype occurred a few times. The CDR3 sequence: CASRLQDRGYNEQFF. CDR3 coding DNA: TGTGCCAGTCGACTACAGGACCGGGGCTACAATGAGCAGTTCTTC. The chain recombines TRBV19 with TRBJ2-1; either TRBD1 or TRBD2 may supply D (5 bases each). The V end lost 8 bases, the J end lost 3 bases, and 17 bases lay between the germline ends. Germline lookup yields CDR1 LNHDA and CDR2 SQIVND (reference sequence). CDR3 length equals 15 residues.

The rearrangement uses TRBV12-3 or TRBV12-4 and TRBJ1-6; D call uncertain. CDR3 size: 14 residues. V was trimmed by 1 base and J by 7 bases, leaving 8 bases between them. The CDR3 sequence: CASSLGRNNSPLHF. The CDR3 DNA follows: TGTGCCAGCAGTTTAGGCAGGAACAATTCACCCCTCCACTTT.

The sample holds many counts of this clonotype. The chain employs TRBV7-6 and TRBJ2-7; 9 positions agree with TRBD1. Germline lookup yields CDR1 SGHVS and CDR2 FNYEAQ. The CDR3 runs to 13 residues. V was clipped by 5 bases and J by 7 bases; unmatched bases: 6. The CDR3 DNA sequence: TGTGCCAGCAGCGACAGGGGGGTCGGGGAGCAGTACTTC. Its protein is CASSDRGVGEQYF.

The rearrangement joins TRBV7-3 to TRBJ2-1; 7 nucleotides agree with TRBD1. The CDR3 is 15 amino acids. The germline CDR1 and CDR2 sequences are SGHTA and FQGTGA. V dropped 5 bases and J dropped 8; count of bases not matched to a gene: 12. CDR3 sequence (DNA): TGTGCCAGCAGCATAAGACAGGGATGGGACGATGAGCAGTTCTTC. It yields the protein CASSIRQGWDDEQFF.

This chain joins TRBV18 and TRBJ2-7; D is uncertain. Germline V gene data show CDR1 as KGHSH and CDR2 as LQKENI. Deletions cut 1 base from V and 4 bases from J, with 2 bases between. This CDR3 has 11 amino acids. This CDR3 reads CASSPRYEQYF. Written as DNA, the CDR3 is TGTGCCAGCTCACCACGGTACGAGCAGTACTTC.

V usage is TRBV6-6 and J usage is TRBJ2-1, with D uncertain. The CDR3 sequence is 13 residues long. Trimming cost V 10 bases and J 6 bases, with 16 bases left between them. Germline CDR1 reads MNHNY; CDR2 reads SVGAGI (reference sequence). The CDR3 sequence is CAIQSRRTNEQFF. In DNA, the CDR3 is TGTGCCATCCAAAGTAGACGGACCAATGAGCAGTTCTTC.

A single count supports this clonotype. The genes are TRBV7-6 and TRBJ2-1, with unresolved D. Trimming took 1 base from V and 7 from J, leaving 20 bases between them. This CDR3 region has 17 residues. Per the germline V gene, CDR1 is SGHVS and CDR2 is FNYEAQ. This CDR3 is CASSLVALVGNGNEQFF. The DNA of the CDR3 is TGTGCCAGCAGCTTAGTCGCCCTAGTGGGGAATGGTAATGAGCAGTTCTTC. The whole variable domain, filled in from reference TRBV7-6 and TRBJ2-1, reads GAGVSQSPRYKVTKRGQDVALRCDPISGHVSLYWYRQALGQGPEFLTYFNYEAQQDKSGLPNDRFSAERPEGSISTLTIQRTEQRDSAMYRCASSLVALVGNGNEQFFGPGTRLTVL.